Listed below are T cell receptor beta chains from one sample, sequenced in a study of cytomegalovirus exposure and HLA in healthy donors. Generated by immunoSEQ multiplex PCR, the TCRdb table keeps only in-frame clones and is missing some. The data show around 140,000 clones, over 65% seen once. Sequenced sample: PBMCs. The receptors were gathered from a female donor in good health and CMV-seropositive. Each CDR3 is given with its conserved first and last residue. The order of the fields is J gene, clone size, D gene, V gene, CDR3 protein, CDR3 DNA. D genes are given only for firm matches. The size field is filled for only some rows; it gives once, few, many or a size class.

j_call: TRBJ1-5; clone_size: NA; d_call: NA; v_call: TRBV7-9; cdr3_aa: CASSLGSGDQPQHF; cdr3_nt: TGTGCCAGCAGCTTGGGATCAGGGGACCAGCCCCAGCATTTT
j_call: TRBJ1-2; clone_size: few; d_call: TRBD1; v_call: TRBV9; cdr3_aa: CASSGLDRVNYGYTF; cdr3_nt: TGTGCCAGCAGCGGACTGGACAGGGTGAACTATGGCTACACCTTC
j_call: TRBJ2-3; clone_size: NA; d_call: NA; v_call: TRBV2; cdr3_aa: CASSGWREQDTQYF; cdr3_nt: TGTGCCAGCAGTGGATGGAGGGAGCAAGATACGCAGTATTTT
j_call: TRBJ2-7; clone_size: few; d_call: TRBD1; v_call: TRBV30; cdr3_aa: CAAGTGRYEQYF; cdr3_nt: TGTGCCGCCGGGACAGGGAGGTACGAGCAGTACTTC
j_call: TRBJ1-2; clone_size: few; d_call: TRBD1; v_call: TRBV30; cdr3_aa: CAWRLPGQGAINYGYTF; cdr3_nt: TGTGCCTGGAGGCTCCCGGGACAGGGGGCGATCAACTATGGCTACACCTTC
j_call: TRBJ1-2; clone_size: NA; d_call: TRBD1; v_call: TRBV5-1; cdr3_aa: CASSKDRETRYGYTF; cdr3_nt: TGCGCCAGCAGCAAAGACAGGGAAACAAGATATGGCTACACCTTC
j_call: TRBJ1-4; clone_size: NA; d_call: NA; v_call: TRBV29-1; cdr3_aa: CSVEDPDSSGKLFF; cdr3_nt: TGCAGCGTTGAAGATCCGGACAGCTCCGGAAAACTGTTTTTT
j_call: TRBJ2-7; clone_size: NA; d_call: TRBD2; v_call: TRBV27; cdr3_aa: CASTTSGNSEQYF; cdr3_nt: TGTGCCAGCACGACTAGCGGGAATTCCGAGCAGTACTTC
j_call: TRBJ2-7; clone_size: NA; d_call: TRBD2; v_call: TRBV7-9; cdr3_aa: CASSFSRLRSGTSTYEQYF; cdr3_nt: TGTGCCAGCAGCTTTTCTCGTTTACGGAGCGGGACTTCAACCTACGAGCAGTACTTC
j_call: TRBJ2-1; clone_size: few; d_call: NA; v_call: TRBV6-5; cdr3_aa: CASSPGTQRNEQFF; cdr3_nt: TGTGCCAGCAGCCCCGGGACTCAGAGAAATGAGCAGTTCTTC
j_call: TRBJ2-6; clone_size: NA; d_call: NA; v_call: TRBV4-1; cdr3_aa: CASSQPLRASGANVLTF; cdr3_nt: TGCGCCAGCAGCCAGCCCTTGAGGGCCTCTGGGGCCAACGTCCTGACTTTC
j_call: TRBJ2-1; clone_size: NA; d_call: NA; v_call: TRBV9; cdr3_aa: CASSGEVFNEQFF; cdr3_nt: TGTGCCAGCAGCGGGGAGGTATTCAATGAGCAGTTCTTC
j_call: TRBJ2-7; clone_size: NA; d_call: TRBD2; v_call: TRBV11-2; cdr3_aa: CASSHRTSGRYEQYF; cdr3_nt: TGTGCCAGCAGCCATCGGACTAGCGGGAGATACGAGCAGTACTTC
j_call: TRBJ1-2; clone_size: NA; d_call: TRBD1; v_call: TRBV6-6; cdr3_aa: CASSYRTGGDGYTF; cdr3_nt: TGTGCCAGCAGTTACCGGACAGGGGGCGACGGCTACACCTTC
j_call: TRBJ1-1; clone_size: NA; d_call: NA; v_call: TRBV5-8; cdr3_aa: CASSWRNLIEAFF; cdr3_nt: TGTGCCAGCAGCTGGAGAAATCTTATTGAAGCTTTCTTT
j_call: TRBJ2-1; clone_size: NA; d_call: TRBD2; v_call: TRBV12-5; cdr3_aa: CASGTPRSGRTYNEQFF; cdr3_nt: TGTGCTAGTGGGACCCCTCGTAGCGGGAGAACTTACAATGAGCAGTTCTTC
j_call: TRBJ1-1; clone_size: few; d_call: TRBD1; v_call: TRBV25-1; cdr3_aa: CASSMTGGTEAFF; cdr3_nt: TGTGCCAGCAGTATGACAGGGGGCACTGAAGCTTTCTTT
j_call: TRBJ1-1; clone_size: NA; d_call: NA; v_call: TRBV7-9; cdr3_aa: CSSSSTTAEAFF; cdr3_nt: TGTTCCAGCAGCTCTACGACAGCTGAAGCTTTCTTT
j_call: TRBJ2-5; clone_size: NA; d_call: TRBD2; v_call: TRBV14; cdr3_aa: CASSQAPGLAGFQETQYF; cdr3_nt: TGTGCCAGCAGCCAAGCCCCCGGACTAGCGGGGTTCCAAGAGACCCAGTACTTC
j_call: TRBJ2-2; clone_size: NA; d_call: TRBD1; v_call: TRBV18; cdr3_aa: CASSSDRGRLNTGELFF; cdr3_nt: TGTGCCAGCTCATCCGACAGGGGGCGTCTTAACACCGGGGAGCTGTTTTTT
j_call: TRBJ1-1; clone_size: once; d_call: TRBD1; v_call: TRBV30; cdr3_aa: CAWSGQGDLSEAFF; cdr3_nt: TGTGCCTGGAGTGGACAGGGCGATTTATCTGAAGCTTTCTTT
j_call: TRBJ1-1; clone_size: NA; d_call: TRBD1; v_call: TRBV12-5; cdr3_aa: CASGLEYNRGLVNTEAFF; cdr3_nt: TGTGCTAGTGGTTTGGAATACAACAGGGGGCTGGTGAACACTGAAGCTTTCTTT
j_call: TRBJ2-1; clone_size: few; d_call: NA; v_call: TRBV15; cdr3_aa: CATSRGQYNEQFF; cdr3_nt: TGTGCCACCAGCAGAGGACAGTACAATGAGCAGTTCTTC
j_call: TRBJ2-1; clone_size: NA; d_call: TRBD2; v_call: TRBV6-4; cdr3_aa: CASNGLAVINEQFF; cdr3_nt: TGTGCCAGCAATGGACTAGCGGTTATCAATGAGCAGTTCTTC
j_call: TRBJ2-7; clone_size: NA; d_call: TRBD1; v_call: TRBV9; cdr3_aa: CASSVGDRGTYEQYF; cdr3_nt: TGTGCCAGCAGCGTTGGGGACAGGGGGACCTACGAGCAGTACTTC
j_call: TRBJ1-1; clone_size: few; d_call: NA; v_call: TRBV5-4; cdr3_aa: CASSLLGGTEAFF; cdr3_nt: TGTGCCAGCAGCTTGTTGGGGGGTACTGAAGCTTTCTTT
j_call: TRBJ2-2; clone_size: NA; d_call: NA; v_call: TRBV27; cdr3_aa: CASSTSALAGNTGELFF; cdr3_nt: NA
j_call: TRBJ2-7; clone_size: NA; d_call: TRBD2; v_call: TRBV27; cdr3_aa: CASTDYSGNEQYF; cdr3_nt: TGTGCCAGCACCGACTATAGCGGGAACGAGCAGTACTTC
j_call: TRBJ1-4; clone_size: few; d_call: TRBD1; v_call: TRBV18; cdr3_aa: CASSPGTGLEKLFF; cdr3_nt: TGTGCCAGCTCACCCGGGACAGGGTTGGAAAAACTGTTTTTT
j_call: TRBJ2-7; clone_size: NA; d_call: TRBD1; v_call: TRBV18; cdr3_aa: CASSPPARGIHEQYF; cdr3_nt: TGTGCCAGCTCACCCCCGGCCAGGGGGATCCACGAGCAGTACTTC
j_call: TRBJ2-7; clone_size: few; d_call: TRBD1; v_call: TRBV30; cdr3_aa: CAWNRGLTYEQYF; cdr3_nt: TGTGCCTGGAACAGGGGCTTAACCTACGAGCAGTACTTC
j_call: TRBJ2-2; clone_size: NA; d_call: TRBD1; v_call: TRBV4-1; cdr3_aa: CASSQGTGVAENTGELFF; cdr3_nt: TGCGCCAGCAGCCAGGGGACAGGGGTAGCGGAAAACACCGGGGAGCTGTTTTTT
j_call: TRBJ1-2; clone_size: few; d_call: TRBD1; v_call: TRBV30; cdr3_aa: CAWSVQGSYGYTF; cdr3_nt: TGTGCCTGGAGTGTACAGGGGAGCTATGGCTACACCTTC
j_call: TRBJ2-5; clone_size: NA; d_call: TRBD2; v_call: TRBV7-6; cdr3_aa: CASSRTSGGAGETQYF; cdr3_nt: TGTGCCAGCAGCAGGACTAGCGGGGGGGCCGGGGAGACCCAGTACTTC
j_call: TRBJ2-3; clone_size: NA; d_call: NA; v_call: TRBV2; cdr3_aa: CASSEATGYTDTQYF; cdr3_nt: TGTGCCAGCAGTGAAGCAACAGGGTACACAGATACGCAGTATTTT
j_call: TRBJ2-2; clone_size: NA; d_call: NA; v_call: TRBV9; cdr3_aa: CASSVGGSLNTGELFF; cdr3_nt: TGTGCCAGCAGCGTAGGCGGATCTTTGAACACCGGGGAGCTGTTTTTT
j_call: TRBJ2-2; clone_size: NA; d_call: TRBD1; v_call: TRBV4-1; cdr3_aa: CASSAGQGGTGELFF; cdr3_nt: TGCGCCAGCAGCGCCGGACAGGGGGGCACCGGGGAGCTGTTTTTT
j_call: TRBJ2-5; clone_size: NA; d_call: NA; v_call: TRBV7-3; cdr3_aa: CASSLGAGSGTQYF; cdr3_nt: TGTGCCAGCAGCTTAGGAGCAGGGTCGGGGACCCAGTACTTC
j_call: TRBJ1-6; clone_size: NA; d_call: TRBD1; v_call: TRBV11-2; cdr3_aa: CASSAGQGTSPLHF; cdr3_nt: TGTGCCAGCAGCGCGGGACAGGGTACTTCACCCCTCCACTTT
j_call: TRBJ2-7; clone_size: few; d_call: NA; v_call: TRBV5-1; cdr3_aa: CASSLVQGPREQYF; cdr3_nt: TGCGCCAGCAGCTTGGTCCAGGGGCCACGCGAGCAGTACTTC
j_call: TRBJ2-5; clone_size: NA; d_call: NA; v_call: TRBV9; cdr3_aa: CASSGAGHQETQYF; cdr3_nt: TGTGCCAGCAGCGGGGCGGGCCATCAAGAGACCCAGTACTTC
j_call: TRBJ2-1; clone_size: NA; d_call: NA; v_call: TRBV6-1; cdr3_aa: CASSAMGAFGDEQFF; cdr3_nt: TGTGCCAGCAGTGCCATGGGGGCGTTTGGGGATGAGCAGTTCTTC
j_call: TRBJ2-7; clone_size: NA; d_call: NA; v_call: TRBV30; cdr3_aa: CAWSGYEQYF; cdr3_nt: TGTGCCTGGAGCGGCTACGAGCAGTACTTC
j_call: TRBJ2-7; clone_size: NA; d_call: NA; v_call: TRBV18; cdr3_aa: CASSPPGMAYEQYF; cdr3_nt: TGTGCCAGCTCACCACCTGGCATGGCCTACGAGCAGTACTTC
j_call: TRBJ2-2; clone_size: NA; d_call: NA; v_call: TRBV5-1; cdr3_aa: CASSLAESAYTGELFF; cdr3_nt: TGCGCCAGCAGCTTGGCCGAGAGCGCGTACACCGGGGAGCTGTTTTTT
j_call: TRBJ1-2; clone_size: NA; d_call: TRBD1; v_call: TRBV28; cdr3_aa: CASSKTGGLYGYTF; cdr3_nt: TGTGCCAGCAGTAAGACAGGGGGACTCTATGGCTACACCTTC
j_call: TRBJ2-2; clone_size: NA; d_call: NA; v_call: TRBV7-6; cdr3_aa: CASSLAERRELFF; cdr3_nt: TGTGCCAGCAGCTTAGCGGAGCGGAGGGAGCTGTTTTTT
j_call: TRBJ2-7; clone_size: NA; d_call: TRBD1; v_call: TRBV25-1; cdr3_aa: CASSEYTGGTSYEQYF; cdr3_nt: TGTGCCAGCAGTGAATATACAGGGGGCACTTCCTACGAGCAGTACTTC
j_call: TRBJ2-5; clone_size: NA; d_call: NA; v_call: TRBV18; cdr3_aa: CASSPSSGNVIETQYF; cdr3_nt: TGTGCCAGCTCACCATCAAGCGGCAATGTTATTGAGACCCAGTACTTC
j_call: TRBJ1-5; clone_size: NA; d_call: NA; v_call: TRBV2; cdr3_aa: CASSRTYSNQPQHF; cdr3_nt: TGTGCCAGCAGTCGGACATATAGCAATCAGCCCCAGCATTTT
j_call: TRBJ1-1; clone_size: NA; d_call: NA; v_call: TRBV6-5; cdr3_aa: CASIKPGASTEAFF; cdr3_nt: TGTGCCAGCATCAAACCAGGGGCGAGCACTGAAGCTTTCTTT
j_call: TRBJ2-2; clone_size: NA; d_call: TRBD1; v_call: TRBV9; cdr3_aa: CASSETGMNTGELFF; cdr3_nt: TGTGCCAGCAGCGAGACAGGGATGAACACCGGGGAGCTGTTTTTT
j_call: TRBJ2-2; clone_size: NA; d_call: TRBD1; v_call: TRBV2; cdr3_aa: CASGRQGANGELFF; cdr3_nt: TGTGCCAGCGGACGACAGGGGGCGAACGGGGAGCTGTTTTTT
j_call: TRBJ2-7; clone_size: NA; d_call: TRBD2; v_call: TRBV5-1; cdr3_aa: CASSLPGTSGRKSSYEQYF; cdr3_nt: TGCGCCAGCAGCTTGCCCGGGACTAGCGGGAGAAAATCTTCCTACGAGCAGTACTTC
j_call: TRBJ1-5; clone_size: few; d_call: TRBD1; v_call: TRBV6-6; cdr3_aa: CASSETGFIQPQHF; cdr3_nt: TGTGCCAGCAGCGAGACAGGGTTCATTCAGCCCCAGCATTTT